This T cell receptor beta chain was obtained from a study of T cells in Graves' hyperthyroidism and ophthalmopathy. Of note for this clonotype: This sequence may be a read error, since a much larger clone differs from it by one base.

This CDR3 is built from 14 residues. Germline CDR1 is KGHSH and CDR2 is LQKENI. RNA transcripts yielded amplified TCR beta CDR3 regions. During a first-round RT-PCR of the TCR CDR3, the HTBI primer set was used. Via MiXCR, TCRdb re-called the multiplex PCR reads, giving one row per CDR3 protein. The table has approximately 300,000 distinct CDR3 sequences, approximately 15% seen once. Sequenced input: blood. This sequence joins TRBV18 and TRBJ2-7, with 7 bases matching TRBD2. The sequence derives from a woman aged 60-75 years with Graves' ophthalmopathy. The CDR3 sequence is CASSLRGGVYEQCF. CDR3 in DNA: TGTGCCAGCTCACTCCGGGGAGGGGTCTACGAGCAGTGCTTC.